This section outlines one TCR beta chain sequence together with its context. As originally analysed: Estimates of nucleated cell counts were drawn from the amplification of reference gene primers. Clones were read by immunoSEQ multiplex PCR, and TCRdb kept only the in-frame ones, dropping some. From that table come the V and J calls and clone size; the DNA was used to work out D and trimming. In the table there are fewer than 200,000 clones, 81% of which are singletons. The data originate from a study of blood T cell repertoires in COVID-19. Looking at the study overall: Acute-phase and convalescent COVID-19 samples originated in the United States, Italy and Spain. T cells, B-cell-depleted T cells, or PBMCs supplied cDNA or gDNA.

The CDR3 spans 17 residues. J was trimmed by 1 base and V by 5 bases; bases with no gene match: 12. Germline V gene lookup returns CDR1 SGHDN and CDR2 FVKESK. Sequenced input: peripheral blood. The chain has TRBV14 and TRBJ2-7, with 9 bases matching TRBD1. The TCR sequence derives from a woman older than 75 with COVID-19, enrolled during active disease. Here the CDR3 reads CASSYTWTGALSYEQYF. The CDR3 nucleotides read TGTGCCAGCAGCTACACCTGGACAGGGGCATTATCCTACGAGCAGTACTTC.